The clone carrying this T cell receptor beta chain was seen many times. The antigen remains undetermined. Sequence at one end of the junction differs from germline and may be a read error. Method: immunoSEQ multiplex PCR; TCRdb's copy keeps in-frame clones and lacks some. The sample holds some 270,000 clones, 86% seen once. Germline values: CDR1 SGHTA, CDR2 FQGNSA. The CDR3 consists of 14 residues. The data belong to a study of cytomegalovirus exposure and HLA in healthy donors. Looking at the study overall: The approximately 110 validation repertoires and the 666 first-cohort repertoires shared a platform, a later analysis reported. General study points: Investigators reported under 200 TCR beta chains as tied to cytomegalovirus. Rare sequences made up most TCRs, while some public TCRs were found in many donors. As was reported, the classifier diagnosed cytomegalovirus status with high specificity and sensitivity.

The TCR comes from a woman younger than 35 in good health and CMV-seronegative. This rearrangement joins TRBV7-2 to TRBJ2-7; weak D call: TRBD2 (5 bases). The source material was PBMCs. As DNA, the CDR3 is TGTGCCAGCAGCTCCCAAGGACTTTCCTCCGAGCAGTACTTC. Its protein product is CASSSQGLSSEQYF.